The 22 T cell receptor beta chains below all came from one sample that was sequenced in a study of T cells in women clearing cervical HPV infection. Profiled with immunoSEQ multiplex PCR; TCRdb holds only in-frame clones, not every one. The specimen's table records 20,000 or so clones. The sequenced sample was blood buffy coat. These TCRs come from a woman between 18 and 69 years old with a cervical HPV16 infection that either progressed to CIN3+ or cleared (not recorded which).

As regards this clone: The DNA ends 3 residues before the CDR3 does, and the rest of the CDR3 is filled in from the germline J gene. V is TRBV7-3 and J is TRBJ2-7, with TRBD1 identical over 7 bases. The germline V gene has CDR1 SGHTA and CDR2 FQGTGA. Trimming took 0 bases from V and 2 from J; bases not matched to a gene: 4. CDR3 length: 15 amino acids. The CDR3 protein is CASSLTFRGPYEQYF. The CDR3 bases that were read are TGTGCCAGCAGCTTAACGTTTAGGGGGCCCTACGAG.

Concerning this clone itself: The CDR3 end falls 3 residues outside the read, so it is completed with the germline J gene. This chain uses TRBV6-1 with TRBJ1-1, with D possibly TRBD1 on 5 matching bases. Per the germline V gene, CDR1 is MNHNS and CDR2 is SASEGT. Trimming removed 4 bases at V and 1 base at J, with 13 bases between. The length of the CDR3 is 15 residues. The CDR3 bases that were read are TGTGCCAGCAGTGTTCGGGGGTTTGGGAACACTGAA. The encoded protein is CASSVRGFGNTE. The whole CDR3 protein reads CASSVRGFGNTEAFF.

In the case of this clone: The CDR3 end is not reached by the read, which stops 3 residues before it; the germline J gene fills it in. V gene TRBV30 combines with J gene TRBJ1-2, with D tentatively TRBD1 (6 bases). This CDR3 contains 14 residues. Germline V gene sequence: CDR1 GTSNPN, CDR2 SVGIG (reference sequence). V was trimmed by 7 bases and J by 0 bases, leaving 15 bases between them. The CDR3 bases that were read are TGTGCCTCGGACGGGACACAGACTAACTATGGC. It specifies CASDGTQTNYG. The full CDR3 protein is CASDGTQTNYGYTF.

In regard to this clone: The CDR3 end falls 3 residues outside the read, so it is completed with the germline J gene. The rearrangement uses TRBV13 and TRBJ2-2; TRBD2 is a possible D gene (5 bases). This CDR3 has 17 residues. Trimming pared 8 bases from V and 6 bases from J, leaving 25 bases between. Germline V gene lookup returns CDR1 PRHDT and CDR2 FYEKMQ (reference sequence). The covered CDR3 bases are TGTGCCAGCCGCGAAACACCAAGAACTAGTACGTCCGGGGAG. Translation gives CASRETPRTSTSGE. In full, the CDR3 reads CASRETPRTSTSGELFF.

About this clone: The read falls 3 residues short of the CDR3 end, and the missing part is taken from the germline J gene. The chain recombines TRBV28 with TRBJ1-2, with TRBD1 as a possible D gene (5 bases). Deletions cut 2 bases from V and 4 bases from J, with 8 bases between. This CDR3 is built from 13 residues. Germline CDR1 and CDR2: MDHEN and SYDVKM. Incomplete CDR3 DNA: TGTGCCAGCAGTTTACTGACAGTCTATGGC. It translates to CASSLLTVYG. The entire CDR3 protein is CASSLLTVYGYTF.

Regarding this clone: The sequence runs out 3 residues before the end of the CDR3; the remainder is reconstructed from the germline J gene. The chain employs TRBV7-9 and TRBJ2-1; 10 bases are a match to TRBD2. The V segment lost 5 bases and the J segment 7 bases; nucleotides outside the gene matches: 8. This CDR3 is built from 15 residues. CDR1 is SEHNR, CDR2 FQNEAQ, per germline (reference sequence). The CDR3 spells CASSPEREGRNEQFF. The covered CDR3 bases are TGTGCCAGCAGCCCGGAGCGGGAGGGCCGTAATGAG.

Concerning this clone itself: Read data end 3 residues before the CDR3 end; the end is taken from the germline J gene. V gene TRBV6-2 or TRBV6-3 combines with J gene TRBJ1-1, with 9 bases matching TRBD1. The CDR3 length is 15 residues. Germline V lookup: CDR1 MNHEY, CDR2 SVGEGT. V gave up 6 bases and J gave up 0 bases; unmatched junction bases: 5. The covered CDR3 bases are TGTGCCAGCAGGAGAGGACAGGGGATGAACACTGAA. Translated: CASRRGQGMNTE. In full, the CDR3 reads CASRRGQGMNTEAFF.

The chain's CDR3 is CSARGTSGDQETQYF. Partial CDR3 DNA: TGCAGTGCACGGGGGACTAGCGGAGATCAAGAGACC. The genes are TRBV20-1 and TRBJ2-5, with 11 bases fitting TRBD2. Read sequence stops 3 residues before the CDR3 end, and the germline J gene provides the missing end. Trimming took 6 bases from V and 2 from J; bases not matched to a gene: 8. The CDR3 contains 15 residues. Looked up from germline, CDR1 is DFQATT and CDR2 is SNEGSKA (reference sequence).

About this clone: The observed sequence ends 3 residues before the CDR3 terminus, with the missing tail filled in from the germline J gene. V and J are TRBV18 and TRBJ2-3; D call uncertain. V was trimmed by 0 bases and J by 0 bases, leaving 13 bases between them. CDR3 length: 17 residues. CDR1 and CDR2 from the germline V gene are KGHSH and LQKENI. CDR3 protein: CASSPPPSGSSTDTQYF. The sequenced CDR3 bases are TGTGCCAGCTCACCACCCCCATCGGGTTCTAGCACAGATACG.

As for this clone: The read falls 3 residues short of the CDR3 end, and the missing part is taken from the germline J gene. The chain carries TRBV20-1 and TRBJ2-7; 9 positions match TRBD1. There are 16 residues in the CDR3. Germline CDR1 is DFQATT and CDR2 is SNEGSKA (reference sequence). V lost 3 bases, J lost 0 bases, and 9 bases stayed unmatched. The sequenced CDR3 bases are TGCAGTGCTAGCGGGGACAGGGCCGCTTACTCCTACGAG. It codes for CSASGDRAAYSYE. The entire CDR3 sequence reads CSASGDRAAYSYEQYF.

Points on this clone: The read falls 3 residues short of the CDR3 end, and the missing part is taken from the germline J gene. The rearrangement uses TRBV5-1 and TRBJ1-2, with D perhaps TRBD1 (5 bases). The V end lost 4 bases, the J end lost 4 bases, and 11 bases lay between the germline ends. This CDR3 region has 13 residues. Germline-derived CDR1 and CDR2 are SGHRS and YFSETQ. CDR3 residues: CASSGDSPYGYTF. The DNA read from the CDR3 is TGCGCCAGCAGCGGGGACTCCCCCTATGGC.

As to this clone: The read stops 3 residues short of the end of the CDR3; the missing end is completed from the germline J gene. The V and J genes are TRBV5-1 and TRBJ2-3, with D uncertain. Deletions cut 2 bases from V and 2 bases from J, with 9 bases between. The CDR3 is 14 residues long. Per germline, CDR1 SGHRS and CDR2 YFSETQ. The DNA read from the CDR3 is TGCGCCAGCAGCTTCGATGCGTTCACAGATACG. It is translated as CASSFDAFTDT. The full-length CDR3 reads as CASSFDAFTDTQYF.

To note about this clone: The sequence runs out 3 residues before the end of the CDR3; the remainder is reconstructed from the germline J gene. The chain has TRBV14 and TRBJ1-4; D is unresolved. CDR1 and CDR2 (germline): SGHDN, FVKESK. The CDR3 is made up of 13 amino acids. V was shortened by 8 bases and J by 2 bases, with 9 bases between the two germline ends. Incomplete CDR3 DNA: TGTGCCAGCGCTAGATCGACTAATGAAAAA. Residues: CASARSTNEK. The entire CDR3 reads CASARSTNEKLFF.

With regard to this clone: The CDR3 end lies 3 residues beyond the end of the read and is filled in from the germline J gene. V and J are TRBV5-1 and TRBJ2-6; unclear D gene. The ends were cut back, 0 bases at V and 1 base at J, with 5 bases in the middle. The germline V gene has CDR1 SGHRS and CDR2 YFSETQ. This CDR3 has 15 residues. CDR3 loop: CASSLAPSGANVLTF. Partial CDR3 DNA: TGCGCCAGCAGCTTGGCCCCGTCTGGGGCCAACGTC.

For this clone: The read ends 3 residues early relative to the CDR3; the germline J gene fills the gap. The V and J genes are TRBV7-9 and TRBJ1-6, with a weak D call TRBD1 (6 bases). Trimming cost V 1 base and J 5 bases, with 9 bases left between them. The CDR3 loop spans 15 amino acids. Germline loops: CDR1 SEHNR, CDR2 FQNEAQ (reference sequence). The CDR3 DNA, read in part, is TGTGCCAGCAGCTTAGGACAGGCTAATAATTCACCC. It yields the protein CASSLGQANNSP. The CDR3 reads in full as CASSLGQANNSPLHF.

In regard to this clone: The read finishes 3 residues shy of the CDR3 end, and the germline J gene is used to complete it. The rearrangement joins TRBV6-2 or TRBV6-3 to TRBJ1-1, with D unresolved. CDR1 MNHEY and CDR2 SVGEGT come from the germline V gene. The germline V and J ends were trimmed by 2 bases and 0 bases, with 7 bases remaining between them. CDR3 length equals 14 residues. The CDR3 bases that were read are TGTGCCAGCAGTTACGTAGCCATGAACACTGAA. Amino acid sequence: CASSYVAMNTE. The CDR3 as a whole reads CASSYVAMNTEAFF.

Remarks on this clone: The read ends 3 residues before the CDR3 terminus; that terminus is restored from the germline J gene. The rearrangement links TRBV6-1 to TRBJ1-1, with D uncertain. The V gene's germline CDR1 is MNHNS and CDR2 SASEGT. This CDR3 has 14 amino acids. The CDR3 bases that were read are TGTGCCAGCAGTGAATTAGGGTCGGAACAATGG. This gives the protein CASSELGSEQW. Given in full, the CDR3 is CASSELGSEQWAFF.

CDR3 bases read: TGTGCCAGCAGCTTGGACAGGGGGGGGGAGACC. Translating it yields CASSLDRGGET. The entire CDR3 is CASSLDRGGETQYF. This chain links TRBV7-7 with TRBJ2-5; 10 positions agree with TRBD1. The CDR3 is cut off 3 residues early in the read; its end comes from the germline J gene. Germline loops: CDR1 SSHAT, CDR2 FNYEAQ (reference sequence). The CDR3 runs 14 residues. V lost 3 bases to trimming and J lost 5 bases; unmatched junction nucleotides: 3.

In the case of this clone: The read stops 3 residues short of the end of the CDR3; the missing end is completed from the germline J gene. The V gene is TRBV5-1, the J gene TRBJ2-2, with a weak D call TRBD1 (5 bases). Per germline, CDR1 SGHRS and CDR2 YFSETQ. The CDR3 runs 16 residues. The germline V and J ends were trimmed by 3 bases and 3 bases, with 15 bases remaining between them. CDR3 DNA, as far as it was read: TGCGCCAGCAGCTCGGAAACCAGGGTCGACACCGGGGAG. Its translation: CASSSETRVDTGE. The whole CDR3 protein reads CASSSETRVDTGELFF.

Comments on this clone: Read data end 3 residues before the CDR3 end; the end is taken from the germline J gene. V gene TRBV16 combines with J gene TRBJ2-7; the match to TRBD2 covers 9 bases. The germline CDR1 and CDR2 sequences are KGHSY and FQNENV. V was pared by 4 bases and J by 4 bases, with 11 bases of the junction left unmatched. CDR3 length: 16 residues. The part of the CDR3 DNA that was read is TGTGCCAGCAGCCGGCGGTACGCTAGCGGGAAGTACGAG. Translation gives CASSRRYASGKYE. From start to end, the CDR3 is CASSRRYASGKYEQYF.

Note on this clone: The read ends 3 residues before the CDR3 terminus; that terminus is restored from the germline J gene. This chain joins TRBV29-1 and TRBJ2-2, with 8 bases identical to TRBD2. Germline values: CDR1 SQVTM, CDR2 ANQGSEA. With V trimmed by 8 bases and J by 7 bases, 12 bases remained unmatched. The CDR3 contains 14 residues. Here the CDR3 reads CSYRDSGMVGELFF. The sequenced part of the CDR3 DNA is TGCAGCTATCGCGATAGCGGGATGGTCGGGGAG.

The covered CDR3 bases are TGTGCCAGCAGCCTTTCCGCGGGGCGGGGTGAG. Its protein product is CASSLSAGRGE. The entire CDR3 protein is CASSLSAGRGEQFF. J is TRBJ2-1 and V is TRBV6-2 or TRBV6-3, with D possibly being TRBD2 (6 bases). Read sequence stops 3 residues before the CDR3 end, and the germline J gene provides the missing end. The CDR3 covers 14 residues. CDR1 and CDR2 (germline): MNHEY, SVGEGT. The germline V and J ends were trimmed by 6 bases and 9 bases, with 18 bases remaining between them.